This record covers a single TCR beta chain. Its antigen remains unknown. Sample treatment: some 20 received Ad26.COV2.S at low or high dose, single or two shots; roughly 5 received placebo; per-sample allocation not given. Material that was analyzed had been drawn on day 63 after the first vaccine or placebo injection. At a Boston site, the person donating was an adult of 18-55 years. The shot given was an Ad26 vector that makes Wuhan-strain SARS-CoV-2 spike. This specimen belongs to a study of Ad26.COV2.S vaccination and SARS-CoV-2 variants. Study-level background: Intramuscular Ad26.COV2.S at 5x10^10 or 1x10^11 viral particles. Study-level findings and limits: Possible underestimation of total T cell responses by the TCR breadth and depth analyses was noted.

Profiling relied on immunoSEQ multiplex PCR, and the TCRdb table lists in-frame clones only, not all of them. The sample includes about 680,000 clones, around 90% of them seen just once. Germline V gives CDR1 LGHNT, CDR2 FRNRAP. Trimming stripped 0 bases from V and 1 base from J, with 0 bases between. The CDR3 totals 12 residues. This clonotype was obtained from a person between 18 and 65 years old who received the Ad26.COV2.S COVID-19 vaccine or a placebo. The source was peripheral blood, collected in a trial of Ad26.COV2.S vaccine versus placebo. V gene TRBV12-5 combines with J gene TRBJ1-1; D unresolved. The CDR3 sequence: CASGLVNTEAFF. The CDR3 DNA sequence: TGTGCTAGTGGTTTGGTGAACACTGAAGCTTTCTTT.